One and the same sample provided the 26 T cell receptor beta chains below, sequenced in a study of cytomegalovirus exposure and HLA in healthy donors. The PCR had 60 Vbeta and 13 Jbeta primers. Using immunoSEQ multiplex PCR, the repertoire was profiled, and TCRdb retains in-frame clones only, with some absent. In total, the table holds 38,000 or so clones. The sample comprised PBMCs. These receptors were collected from a man younger than 45 in good health and CMV-seronegative.

The V gene is TRBV15, the J gene TRBJ2-7; 12 bases agree with TRBD2. This CDR3 comprises 15 residues. Per the germline V gene, CDR1 is LNHNV and CDR2 is YYDKDF (reference sequence). V gave up 5 bases and J gave up 1 base; unmatched junction bases: 3. Written as DNA, the CDR3 is TGTGCCACCAGCCGGGGACTAGCGGGTTCCTACGAGCAGTACTTC. It translates to CATSRGLAGSYEQYF. The variable domain in full, with the rest retrieved from reference TRBV15 and TRBJ2-7, is DAMVIQNPRYQVTQFGKPVTLSCSQTLNHNVMYWYQQKSSQAPKLLFHYYDKDFNNEADTPDNFQSRRPNTSFCFLDIRSPGLGDTAMYLCATSRGLAGSYEQYFGPGTRLTVT.

J is TRBJ1-1 and V is TRBV5-1, with D maybe TRBD1 (6 bases). The CDR3 is 16 residues long. Germline values: CDR1 SGHRS, CDR2 YFSETQ. V lost 5 bases and J lost 2, with 19 bases in between. In DNA form, the CDR3 reads TGCGCCAGCAGGCCGGAAGTGGCGGGGGGCAACACTGAAGCTTTCTTT. Protein sequence: CASRPEVAGGNTEAFF.

This chain uses TRBV7-2 with TRBJ2-1; D unresolved. The germline gives CDR1 SGHTA, CDR2 FQGNSA. The CDR3 sequence is 13 residues long. Trimming took 3 bases from V and 7 from J, leaving 10 bases between them. This CDR3 is CASSFVTGNEQFF. The CDR3 DNA sequence: TGTGCCAGCAGCTTCGTGACTGGTAATGAGCAGTTCTTC.

The CDR3: CASSMIPAGGNGDYGYTF. The DNA of the CDR3 is TGTGCCAGTAGTATGATCCCGGCGGGAGGTAACGGGGACTATGGCTACACCTTC. The chain carries TRBV19 and TRBJ1-2; D unresolved. With 3 bases removed from V and 3 bases from J, the gap between germline ends came to 23 bases. Germline-derived CDR1 and CDR2 are LNHDA and SQIVND (reference sequence). CDR3 length equals 18 residues.

The V gene is TRBV29-1, the J gene TRBJ2-1, with TRBD2 matching over 8 bases. The V gene end was trimmed by 5 bases and the J gene end by 7 bases; junction bases not matched to a gene: 7. CDR3 length: 13 amino acids. Germline V gene data show CDR1 as SQVTM and CDR2 as ANQGSEA. For the CDR3, the DNA is TGCAGCGTTCGGGGGGGCGTCGCAAATGAGCAGTTCTTC. Its protein product is CSVRGGVANEQFF.

The chain couples TRBV27 to TRBJ2-7, with 8 bases identical to TRBD2. Germline V CDR1 and CDR2: MNHEY, SMNVEV (reference sequence). The V and J ends lost 5 bases and 3 bases, in that order; junction bases with no gene match: 6. CDR3 length equals 14 residues. The CDR3 sequence is CASSHSGAGYEQYF. The CDR3 bases are TGTGCCAGCAGTCATAGCGGGGCAGGCTACGAGCAGTACTTC.

V and J are TRBV4-1 and TRBJ2-7; D is perhaps TRBD2 (6 bases). The CDR3 consists of 13 residues. With 2 bases removed from V and 3 bases from J, the gap between germline ends came to 8 bases. The V gene's germline CDR1 is MGHRA and CDR2 YSYEKL. The CDR3: CASSQPSDYEQYF. In DNA form, the CDR3 reads TGCGCCAGCAGCCAACCTAGCGACTACGAGCAGTACTTC.

The chain combines TRBV25-1 with TRBJ2-1; D perhaps matches TRBD1 (6 bases). Looked up from germline, CDR1 is MGHDK and CDR2 is SYGVNS. The CDR3 covers 15 residues. Trimming took off 4 bases at V and 5 bases at J, with 15 bases between the two ends. The CDR3 here is CASSGPGTWNNEQFF. DNA of the CDR3: TGTGCCAGCAGTGGCCCTGGGACATGGAACAATGAGCAGTTCTTC.

J is TRBJ1-5 and V is TRBV6-1; 8 bases match TRBD1. J gave up 7 bases and V 4 bases, and 9 bases lay outside the gene matches. The CDR3 is 15 amino acids. Germline V CDR1 and CDR2: MNHNS, SASEGT. CDR3 in amino acids: CASSVQDRALQPQHF. The CDR3 DNA follows: TGTGCCAGCAGTGTACAGGACAGGGCGCTCCAGCCCCAGCATTTT.

The gene calls are TRBV7-6 and TRBJ2-2; weak D call: TRBD2 (6 bases). V dropped 3 bases and J dropped 4 bases, with 9 bases sitting between them. This CDR3 region has 14 residues. Germline loops: CDR1 SGHVS, CDR2 FNYEAQ. The CDR3 loop reads CASSFGGFTGELFF. In DNA form, the CDR3 reads TGTGCCAGCAGCTTCGGAGGGTTCACCGGGGAGCTGTTTTTT.

This chain joins TRBV7-9 and TRBJ2-1, with D hard to call. Germline lookup yields CDR1 SEHNR and CDR2 FQNEAQ (reference sequence). The CDR3 consists of 13 residues. V lost 4 bases, J lost 2 bases, and 6 bases lay in between. CDR3 residues: CASSSVTYNEQFF. DNA for the CDR3: TGTGCCAGCAGCTCCGTTACCTACAATGAGCAGTTCTTC.

This chain connects TRBV9 to TRBJ2-2; TRBD1 matches 10 bases. The CDR3 contains 14 residues. Germline CDR1 is SGDLS and CDR2 is YYNGEE. The trim removed 3 bases at V and 6 bases at J, leaving 2 bases unmatched. Here the CDR3 reads CASSGQGAPGELFF. CDR3 in DNA: TGTGCCAGCAGCGGACAGGGGGCTCCCGGGGAGCTGTTTTTT. The variable domain in full, completed from reference TRBV9 and TRBJ2-2, reads DSGVTQTPKHLITATGQRVTLRCSPRSGDLSVYWYQQSLDQGLQFLIQYYNGEERAKGNILERFSAQQFPDLHSELNLSSLELGDSALYFCASSGQGAPGELFFGEGSRLTVL.

V gene TRBV4-2 combines with J gene TRBJ2-1; TRBD2 agrees at 8 bases. Per germline, CDR1 LGHNA and CDR2 YNFKEQ. The CDR3 spans 17 residues. Losses at the gene ends were 0 bases for V and 5 bases for J; bases not matched to a gene: 9. The CDR3 coding sequence is TGTGCCAGCAGCCAAGAAACGGGCGGGGGGATCCACAATGAGCAGTTCTTC. Protein: CASSQETGGGIHNEQFF.

This chain's CDR3 is CASSSPVPGYGYTF. The CDR3 DNA follows: TGTGCCAGCAGCTCCCCGGTCCCGGGCTATGGCTACACCTTC. V is TRBV7-2 and J is TRBJ1-2; unclear D gene. V was trimmed by 4 bases and J by 4 bases, leaving 13 bases between them. This CDR3 is 14 amino acids long. In germline, CDR1 is SGHTA, CDR2 FQGNSA.

J is TRBJ2-2 and V is TRBV5-1, with TRBD2 matching 11 bases. The germline V gene has CDR1 SGHRS and CDR2 YFSETQ. The CDR3 sequence is 16 residues long. With V trimmed by 3 bases and J by 4 bases, 5 bases remained unmatched. The CDR3 region has the DNA TGCGCCAGCAGCTCTATAGCGGGAGGGGTCACCGGGGAGCTGTTTTTT. This codes for CASSSIAGGVTGELFF. Combining the CDR3 with reference TRBV5-1 and TRBJ2-2 gives the whole variable domain KAGVTQTPRYLIKTRGQQVTLSCSPISGHRSVSWYQQTPGQGLQFLFEYFSETQRNKGNFPGRFSGRQFSNSRSEMNVSTLELGDSALYLCASSSIAGGVTGELFFGEGSRLTVL.

This chain links TRBV25-1 with TRBJ1-1; possible D gene TRBD1, 5 bases. The CDR3 is made up of 12 amino acids. Germline assignment: CDR1 MGHDK and CDR2 SYGVNS. V lost 1 base, J lost 13 bases, and 13 bases lay in between. The CDR3 spells CASSEFTGRDFF. The CDR3, as DNA: TGTGCCAGCAGTGAATTCACAGGACGAGATTTCTTT.

About this clone: At one boundary the junction diverges from the germline segment, which might be a read error. The chain is built from TRBV6-5 and TRBJ2-7; 7 nucleotides line up with TRBD2. The CDR3 length is 14 residues. The germline CDR1 and CDR2 sequences are MNHEY and SVGAGI. The CDR3 region is CAGSPSLATYEQYF. The CDR3 nucleotides read TGTGCCGGCAGTCCCTCACTAGCGACTTACGAGCAGTACTTC.

The rearrangement joins TRBV2 to TRBJ2-3; no clear D gene. Per the germline V gene, CDR1 is SNHLY and CDR2 is FYNNEI. V lost 3 bases and J 4 bases, leaving 17 bases between the germline ends. This CDR3 is 16 amino acids long. Here the CDR3 DNA reads TGTGCCAGCAGTGATGAACCGGTACCTTCTTCAGATACGCAGTATTTT. Amino acids: CASSDEPVPSSDTQYF.

This chain connects TRBV9 to TRBJ1-6, with D maybe TRBD1 (5 bases). Deletions cut 4 bases from V and 8 bases from J, with 16 bases between. Germline values: CDR1 SGDLS, CDR2 YYNGEE. The CDR3 extends over 15 amino acids. This CDR3 is CASSREAGDDSPLHF. CDR3 nucleotides: TGTGCCAGCAGCAGAGAGGCGGGGGACGATTCACCCCTCCACTTT.

The CDR3, as DNA: TGTGCCAGCAGACGCGGGGGACGGGTTGGAGAGACCCAGTACTTC. This sequence encodes CASRRGGRVGETQYF. The rearrangement joins TRBV27 to TRBJ2-5; TRBD2 agrees at 7 bases. The germline V gene has CDR1 MNHEY and CDR2 SMNVEV (reference sequence). There are 15 residues in the CDR3. Unmatched junction bases numbered 11, after V lost 6 bases and J lost 4 bases.

The chain joins TRBV4-1 to TRBJ2-1; 11 positions agree with TRBD2. The CDR3 loop spans 18 amino acids. V was clipped by 1 base and J by 5 bases; unmatched bases: 10. CDR1 MGHRA and CDR2 YSYEKL come from the germline V gene. The CDR3 here is CASSQAPTGTSGDNEQFF. CDR3 DNA sequence: TGCGCCAGCAGCCAAGCTCCTACCGGGACTAGCGGAGACAATGAGCAGTTCTTC.

This chain uses TRBV18 with TRBJ1-1, with TRBD1 identical over 8 bases. Per the germline V gene, CDR1 is KGHSH and CDR2 is LQKENI. CDR3 length equals 15 residues. V lost 3 bases to trimming and J lost 3 bases; unmatched junction nucleotides: 6. CDR3 DNA: TGTGCCAGCTCACCCCAGGGACAGGAGGACACTGAAGCTTTCTTT. It codes for CASSPQGQEDTEAFF.

The chain links TRBV2 to TRBJ2-7; 8 bases align to TRBD2. This CDR3 region has 13 residues. Trimming cost V 6 bases and J 3 bases; bases outside gene matches: 4. The germline gives CDR1 SNHLY, CDR2 FYNNEI. The CDR3 spells CASRGLVSYEQYF. The CDR3 region has the DNA TGTGCCAGCAGGGGACTAGTCAGCTACGAGCAGTACTTC.

A note on this clone: One end of the junction fails to match germline, which may point to a read error. The J gene is TRBJ2-1, the V gene TRBV15, with TRBD2 matching over 7 bases. The CDR3 is 16 amino acids. The germline V gene has CDR1 LNHNV and CDR2 YYDKDF (reference sequence). The CDR3, as DNA: TGTGCCCACTCGGCCTCCTCGACTAGCTCCGACAATGAGCAGTTCTTC. Translating it yields CAHSASSTSSDNEQFF.

The gene calls are TRBV11-2 and TRBJ2-2, with 7 bases aligning to TRBD2. V gave up 5 bases and J gave up 2 bases; unmatched junction bases: 8. Germline V gives CDR1 SGHAT, CDR2 FQNNGV. The CDR3 runs to 16 residues. CDR3 nucleotide sequence: TGTGCCAGCAGCCCCGTCGGCGGGAGAAACACCGGGGAGCTGTTTTTT. The encoded protein is CASSPVGGRNTGELFF.

The chain uses TRBV12-5 and TRBJ1-2; tentatively, D is TRBD1 (5 bases). This CDR3 has 14 residues. CDR1 and CDR2 (germline): LGHNT, FRNRAP. V was clipped by 2 bases and J by 5 bases, with 12 bases between them. This CDR3 is CASGLRGTSYGYTF. CDR3 in DNA: TGTGCTAGTGGTTTGAGAGGGACTTCATATGGCTACACCTTC. The variable domain in full, with the rest retrieved from reference TRBV12-5 and TRBJ1-2, is DARVTQTPRHKVTEMGQEVTMRCQPILGHNTVFWYRQTMMQGLELLAYFRNRAPLDDSGMPKDRFSAEMPDATLATLKIQPSEPRDSAVYFCASGLRGTSYGYTFGSGTRLTVV.